The 19 T cell receptor beta chains given below trace back to one sample, sequenced in a study of cytomegalovirus exposure and HLA in healthy donors. PCR involved 60 Vbeta and 13 Jbeta primers. Profiled with immunoSEQ multiplex PCR; TCRdb holds only in-frame clones, not every one. Its clone listing holds 200,000 or so clones. Sequencing was carried out using PBMCs. The receptors here all came from a boy younger than 18 in good health and CMV-seronegative.

The V call is TRBV7-2, the J call TRBJ2-3; a weak D match, TRBD2 (5 bases). CDR3 length equals 16 residues. V was clipped by 1 base and J by 4 bases, with 15 bases between them. Germline V lookup: CDR1 SGHTA, CDR2 FQGNSA. The DNA for the CDR3 is TGTGCCAGCAGCTTAGGTGGGCTAGCCCCCGCAGATACGCAGTATTTT. Translated, it gives CASSLGGLAPADTQYF. Drawing the rest from reference TRBV7-2 and TRBJ2-3, the complete variable domain is GAGVSQSPSNKVTEKGKDVELRCDPISGHTALYWYRQSLGQGLEFLIYFQGNSAPDKSGLPSDRFSAERTGGSVSTLTIQRTQQEDSAVYLCASSLGGLAPADTQYFGPGTRLTVL.

This chain links TRBV11-3 with TRBJ2-3; D ambiguous. Germline CDR1 and CDR2: SGHNT and YENEEA. V lost 4 bases to trimming and J lost 2 bases, with 16 bases between them. The CDR3 consists of 16 residues. The CDR3: CASSSTWNSPTDTQYF. For the CDR3, the DNA is TGTGCCAGCAGCTCCACTTGGAACAGCCCCACAGATACGCAGTATTTT. Together with reference TRBV11-3 and TRBJ2-3, the CDR3 gives the full variable domain: EAGVVQSPRYKIIEKKQPVAFWCNPISGHNTLYWYLQNLGQGPELLIRYENEEAVDDSQLPKDRFSAERLKGVDSTLKIQPAELGDSAVYLCASSSTWNSPTDTQYFGPGTRLTVL.

The rearrangement uses TRBV19 and TRBJ2-7; maybe TRBD2 (6 bases). Germline CDR1 and CDR2: LNHDA and SQIVND (reference sequence). Deletions cut 3 bases from V and 6 bases from J, with 9 bases between. CDR3 size: 12 residues. The CDR3, as DNA: TGTGCCAGTAGTATCCGGGGAGGCGAGCAGTACTTC. Its protein product is CASSIRGGEQYF.

The J gene is TRBJ2-7, the V gene TRBV7-6; the D is unclear. The V end lost 4 bases, the J end lost 3 bases, and 7 bases lay between the germline ends. There are 12 residues in the CDR3. Germline V gene lookup returns CDR1 SGHVS and CDR2 FNYEAQ. CDR3 protein: CASSSLDYEQYF. The CDR3 bases are TGTGCCAGCAGCTCGTTAGACTACGAGCAGTACTTC.

The gene calls are TRBV7-3 and TRBJ2-5, with D perhaps TRBD1 (6 bases). The CDR3 contains 15 residues. Germline V lookup: CDR1 SGHTA, CDR2 FQGTGA. V lost 6 bases to trimming and J lost 5 bases, with 19 bases between them. The CDR3 DNA follows: TGTGCCAGCAGTTTTCGCCCCTCAGGGGCGGAGACCCAGTACTTC. Protein sequence: CASSFRPSGAETQYF.

V and J are TRBV11-2 and TRBJ1-5; perhaps TRBD1 as D (6 bases). This CDR3 contains 12 residues. Trimming took off 5 bases at V and 10 bases at J, with 12 bases between the two ends. Germline V gene data show CDR1 as SGHAT and CDR2 as FQNNGV. In nucleotides, the CDR3 is TGTGCCAGCAGCCTGGGGGCGGGTCCCCAGCATTTT. Amino acids: CASSLGAGPQHF.

Details on this clone: This specimen includes other DNA sequences encoding the same CDR3. This chain links TRBV4-3 with TRBJ1-1, with 8 bases aligning to TRBD1. Per germline, CDR1 LGHNA and CDR2 YSLEER. This CDR3 has 14 residues. Trimming at V came to 0 bases and at J to 3 bases, leaving 0 bases not matched to a gene. The CDR3 loop is CASSQETGDTEAFF. The CDR3 bases are TGCGCCAGCAGCCAAGAGACAGGGGACACTGAAGCTTTCTTT.

The rearrangement uses TRBV7-9 and TRBJ1-1; TRBD1 matches at 7 bases. This CDR3 is built from 14 residues. With 2 bases clipped from V and 3 bases from J, the junction kept 3 bases outside the gene matches. Germline V CDR1 and CDR2: SEHNR, FQNEAQ (reference sequence). The CDR3 coding sequence is TGTGCCAGCAGCTTAAGGGACAGTTACACTGAAGCTTTCTTT. This translates into CASSLRDSYTEAFF.

This chain joins TRBV27 and TRBJ2-7; 8 bases agree with TRBD1. CDR1 is MNHEY, CDR2 SMNVEV, per germline (reference sequence). With V trimmed by 4 bases and J by 2 bases, 4 bases remained unmatched. This CDR3 spans 14 amino acids. CDR3 residues: CASSWTGKAYEQYF. The CDR3 region has the DNA TGTGCCAGCAGTTGGACAGGGAAGGCCTACGAGCAGTACTTC.

The chain has TRBV4-1 and TRBJ1-3; no clear D. The CDR3 length is 15 residues. Trimming pared 7 bases from V and 0 bases from J, leaving 13 bases between. Germline lookup yields CDR1 MGHRA and CDR2 YSYEKL. Written as DNA, the CDR3 is TGCGCCAGCACCCCGGGAGCCCGCTCTGGAAACACCATATATTTT. Its protein product is CASTPGARSGNTIYF.

J is TRBJ2-7 and V is TRBV10-3, with 9 bases identical to TRBD2. The CDR3 extends over 17 amino acids. Germline V gene data show CDR1 as ENHRY and CDR2 as SYGVKD. The ends lost 2 bases at V and 3 bases at J; junction bases unmatched: 11. The CDR3 DNA sequence: TGTGCCATCAGTGAGCCAGCGGGAAGCGGGGGGCGCTACGAGCAGTACTTC. Translation: CAISEPAGSGGRYEQYF.

V and J are TRBV9 and TRBJ2-3; 9 positions agree with TRBD2. Germline lookup yields CDR1 SGDLS and CDR2 YYNGEE. V trimming: 4 bases; J trimming: 2 bases; junction bases outside the gene matches: 14. This CDR3 spans 18 amino acids. The CDR3 DNA reads TGTGCCAGCAGCCCAGGGGGGGCTAGCGGGGAACCCACAGATACGCAGTATTTT. This encodes CASSPGGASGEPTDTQYF.

The chain links TRBV7-9 to TRBJ1-6; D is uncertain. Germline CDR1 reads SEHNR; CDR2 reads FQNEAQ (reference sequence). Trimming took off 3 bases at V and 5 bases at J, with 14 bases between the two ends. This CDR3 has 16 amino acids. As DNA, the CDR3 is TGTGCCAGCAGCTTGGGTTCGGGGTCAAATAATTCACCCCTCCACTTT. This translates into CASSLGSGSNNSPLHF.

V is TRBV18 and J is TRBJ2-7, with TRBD2 matching over 8 bases. V lost 1 base, J lost 5 bases, and 4 bases stayed unmatched. From germline, CDR1 is KGHSH and CDR2 LQKENI. This CDR3 is built from 14 residues. The CDR3 region is CASSPRSREDEQYF. Here the CDR3 DNA reads TGTGCCAGCTCACCACGGTCGCGGGAGGACGAGCAGTACTTC.

The rearrangement joins TRBV29-1 to TRBJ1-2, with 9 bases aligning to TRBD1. The CDR3 extends over 14 amino acids. The ends lost 0 bases at V and 4 bases at J; junction bases unmatched: 3. CDR1 is SQVTM and CDR2 is ANQGSEA in the germline V gene. For the CDR3, the DNA is TGCAGCGTTGAAGAGGACAGGGGCCGCTATGGCTACACCTTC. Translation: CSVEEDRGRYGYTF.

This chain uses TRBV5-1 with TRBJ2-7, with 8 bases matching TRBD1. Germline trimming cut 5 bases from V and 0 bases from J; bases unmatched to any gene: 7. This CDR3 is 15 amino acids long. CDR1 and CDR2 (germline): SGHRS, YFSETQ. The CDR3 nucleotides are TGCGCCAGCAGATATACAGGGGGTAGCTCCTACGAGCAGTACTTC. Amino acids: CASRYTGGSSYEQYF.

V usage is TRBV6-1 and J usage is TRBJ1-1; TRBD1 aligns across 8 bases. V was clipped by 2 bases and J by 1 base; unmatched bases: 9. Germline-derived CDR1 and CDR2 are MNHNS and SASEGT. This CDR3 has 17 residues. The CDR3 DNA reads as TGTGCCAGCAGTGAACAGGGGGCAGGTGAGGGGAACACTGAAGCTTTCTTT. This sequence encodes CASSEQGAGEGNTEAFF.

V and J are TRBV10-1 and TRBJ2-1, with 7 bases aligning to TRBD2. V lost 0 bases, J lost 6 bases, and 11 bases stayed unmatched. Germline CDR1 is WNHNN and CDR2 is SYGVQD (reference sequence). This CDR3 has 17 residues. The CDR3 spells CASSESSGAGPRNEQFF. The CDR3 nucleotides are TGCGCCAGCAGTGAGTCAAGCGGGGCTGGCCCCCGCAATGAGCAGTTCTTC.

This rearrangement joins TRBV11-2 to TRBJ2-5; 11 bases fit TRBD2. Germline lookup yields CDR1 SGHAT and CDR2 FQNNGV. The V and J ends lost 1 base and 3 bases, in that order; junction bases with no gene match: 7. The CDR3 extends over 17 amino acids. The CDR3 spells CASSLVAGGPAEETQYF. The DNA of the CDR3 is TGTGCCAGCAGCTTAGTAGCGGGGGGGCCGGCTGAAGAGACCCAGTACTTC.